Below, 18 T cell receptor beta chains from the same sample are listed, as sequenced in a study of cytomegalovirus exposure and HLA in healthy donors. Libraries were prepared by immunoSEQ multiplex PCR; TCRdb keeps only in-frame clonotypes and omits some of them. The sample lists roughly 330,000 clones; about nine tenths were seen once. The sequencing sample was made of PBMCs. These receptors were taken from a woman aged 25 to 45 in good health and CMV-seropositive.

The gene calls are TRBV5-4 and TRBJ2-1; D remains unclear. Germline CDR1 is SGHNT and CDR2 is YYREEE (reference sequence). This CDR3 is 12 amino acids long. V was cut by 5 bases and J by 8 bases, with 11 bases left in between. The CDR3 nucleotides are TGTGCCAGCAGTTATATTTCCGATGAGCAGTTCTTC. Translation: CASSYISDEQFF.

This chain connects TRBV5-6 to TRBJ2-1, with D maybe TRBD1 (6 bases). V dropped 0 bases and J dropped 7 bases, with 17 bases sitting between them. CDR1 is SGHDT, CDR2 YYEEEE, per germline. The CDR3 contains 16 residues. CDR3 DNA sequence: TGTGCCAGCAGCTTGGCGGCGAGCACTAGGGGGAATGAGCAGTTCTTC. It translates to CASSLAASTRGNEQFF.

This chain joins TRBV28 and TRBJ2-7; the D gene could be TRBD1 or TRBD2 (5 bases each). CDR3 length: 14 amino acids. V was cut by 2 bases and J by 3 bases, with 11 bases left in between. Germline V gene sequence: CDR1 MDHEN, CDR2 SYDVKM. The CDR3 coding sequence is TGTGCCAGCAGTTTAGCCGGGACCTACTACGAGCAGTACTTC. Its protein product is CASSLAGTYYEQYF.

In this sample, this clone turned up once. The chain has TRBV28 and TRBJ2-6; a possible D gene is TRBD1 (5 bases). The germline V gene encodes CDR1 MDHEN and CDR2 SYDVKM. Trimming stripped 7 bases from V and 13 bases from J, with 23 bases between. The CDR3 is 15 residues long. The CDR3 here is CASKSQGSGRWVLTF. The CDR3 DNA is TGTGCCAGCAAAAGCCAGGGCTCCGGGCGTTGGGTCCTGACTTTC.

A remark on this clone: Different DNA sequences within this sample yield the same CDR3. This chain links TRBV28 with TRBJ1-2; D possibly corresponds to TRBD1 (6 bases). The CDR3 is 12 amino acids. Trimming cost V 8 bases and J 2 bases, with 9 bases left between them. CDR1 and CDR2 (germline): MDHEN, SYDVKM. This chain's CDR3 is CASSQGNYGYTF. In nucleotides, the CDR3 is TGTGCCAGCTCGCAGGGGAACTATGGCTACACCTTC.

The rearrangement joins TRBV10-3 to TRBJ1-1, with 8 positions matching TRBD1. The CDR3 consists of 15 residues. V trimming: 4 bases; J trimming: 0 bases; junction bases outside the gene matches: 4. Germline assignment: CDR1 ENHRY and CDR2 SYGVKD. CDR3 nucleotides: TGTGCCATCAGTGGGACAGGGTCGGTGAACACTGAAGCTTTCTTT. Residues: CAISGTGSVNTEAFF.

The chain recombines TRBV9 with TRBJ2-1; D tentatively fits TRBD1 or TRBD2 (5 bases each). The CDR3 runs 15 residues. V was clipped by 0 bases and J by 7 bases, with 14 bases between them. Germline values: CDR1 SGDLS, CDR2 YYNGEE. The CDR3: CASSVDGGVNNEQFF. The CDR3 coding sequence is TGTGCCAGCAGCGTAGATGGGGGAGTTAATAATGAGCAGTTCTTC.

The chain carries TRBV5-4 and TRBJ2-7, with D possibly TRBD2 on 6 matching bases. CDR3 length: 16 residues. Per the germline V gene, CDR1 is SGHNT and CDR2 is YYREEE (reference sequence). Trimming pared 1 base from V and 0 bases from J, leaving 14 bases between. The chain's CDR3 is CASSLTPGLGSYEQYF. The CDR3 DNA is TGTGCCAGCAGCTTGACACCGGGACTCGGCTCCTACGAGCAGTACTTC.

This chain uses TRBV29-1 with TRBJ2-2; TRBD2 matches 8 bases. The V gene end was trimmed by 4 bases and the J gene end by 1 base; junction bases not matched to a gene: 5. Germline CDR1 and CDR2: SQVTM and ANQGSEA. The CDR3 consists of 15 residues. CDR3 nucleotide sequence: TGCAGCGTTGCGGGAGGGTTGGTGAACACCGGGGAGCTGTTTTTT. It is translated as CSVAGGLVNTGELFF.

V and J are TRBV5-4 and TRBJ1-2; TRBD1 matches at 8 bases. The V and J ends lost 0 bases and 2 bases, in that order; junction bases with no gene match: 3. Germline assignment: CDR1 SGHNT and CDR2 YYREEE (reference sequence). The CDR3 runs 15 residues. Here the CDR3 reads CASSLADRGNYGYTF. The CDR3 region has the DNA TGTGCCAGCAGCTTGGCCGACAGGGGCAACTATGGCTACACCTTC. Complete variable domain (other parts from reference TRBV5-4 and TRBJ1-2): ETGVTQSPTHLIKTRGQQVTLRCSSQSGHNTVSWYQQALGQGPQFIFQYYREEENGRGNFPPRFSGLQFPNYSSELNVNALELDDSALYLCASSLADRGNYGYTFGSGTRLTVV.

This chain links TRBV27 with TRBJ1-5; 9 bases are a match to TRBD1. CDR1 is MNHEY, CDR2 SMNVEV, per germline (reference sequence). This CDR3 is built from 15 residues. V shed 6 bases and J 5 bases; nucleotides not matched to a gene: 8. CDR3 DNA sequence: TGTGCCAGCAGCCGAACGGGACAGGGACATCAGCCCCAGCATTTT. Translating gives CASSRTGQGHQPQHF.

In its sample, this clone was seen once. The rearrangement links TRBV4-3 to TRBJ2-3; no firm D call. Per the germline V gene, CDR1 is LGHNA and CDR2 is YSLEER. This CDR3 is built from 14 residues. The V end lost 2 bases, the J end lost 2 bases, and 8 bases lay between the germline ends. The CDR3 DNA reads TGCGCCAGCAGCCAACGGGTATACACAGATACGCAGTATTTT. It yields the protein CASSQRVYTDTQYF.

V is TRBV6-5 and J is TRBJ2-7, with 7 bases lining up with TRBD2. The CDR3 is 15 amino acids. From germline, CDR1 is MNHEY and CDR2 SVGAGI. Trimming removed 5 bases from V and 3 bases from J; junction bases left unmatched: 10. DNA for the CDR3: TGTGCCAGCAGTCGACCGGGGGGTGCCAACTACGAGCAGTACTTC. Protein product: CASSRPGGANYEQYF.

The V and J genes are TRBV18 and TRBJ2-5; D is unclear. The better agreement between TRBJ2-7 and the DNA end casts doubt on the J call. CDR3 length: 13 amino acids. Germline-derived CDR1 and CDR2 are KGHSH and LQKENI. The CDR3 sequence is CASSPQGNYEQYF. CDR3 DNA sequence: TGTGCCAGCTCACCACAGGGAAACTACGAGCAGTACTTC.

The chain uses TRBV29-1 and TRBJ2-2; TRBD2 matches at 8 bases. The CDR3 contains 14 residues. V was pared by 2 bases and J by 5 bases, with 4 bases of the junction left unmatched. CDR1 and CDR2 (germline): SQVTM, ANQGSEA. CDR3 protein: CSVEKRGRTGELFF. The CDR3 DNA sequence: TGCAGCGTTGAAAAGCGGGGGAGGACCGGGGAGCTGTTTTTT.

The chain joins TRBV19 to TRBJ2-6; D unresolved. CDR3 length: 13 residues. V lost 3 bases and J 2 bases, leaving 2 bases between the germline ends. Germline CDR1 and CDR2: LNHDA and SQIVND (reference sequence). CDR3: CASSITGANVLTF. The CDR3 region has the DNA TGTGCCAGTAGTATCACTGGGGCCAACGTCCTGACTTTC.

This clone was detected only once. This chain links TRBV2 with TRBJ2-1; 8 bases align to TRBD1. The CDR3 totals 18 residues. V was clipped by 6 bases and J by 4 bases; unmatched bases: 17. CDR1 and CDR2 (germline): SNHLY, FYNNEI. CDR3 loop: CASRVTSRDRTKYNEQFF. Here the CDR3 DNA reads TGTGCCAGCAGAGTGACCTCACGGGACAGGACCAAGTACAATGAGCAGTTCTTC.

Notes on this clone: Other DNA sequences of this sample code for an identical CDR3. V is TRBV5-1 and J is TRBJ2-6; D is ambiguous. The V end lost 0 bases, the J end lost 0 bases, and 4 bases lay between the germline ends. CDR3 length: 15 amino acids. Germline V gene sequence: CDR1 SGHRS, CDR2 YFSETQ. The CDR3 bases are TGCGCCAGCAGCTTGGGGTCCTCTGGGGCCAACGTCCTGACTTTC. It yields the protein CASSLGSSGANVLTF.